The 18 T cell receptor beta chains presented below share a single source sample, sequenced in a study of blood T cell repertoires in COVID-19. The table came from immunoSEQ multiplex PCR; TCRdb's copy has only in-frame clones and leaves some out. The sample records roughly 420,000 clones, 85% to 90% being singletons. The sequencing input was PBMCs or T cells enriched from blood (not recorded which). The receptors were sampled from a woman aged 25 to 39 with acute COVID-19.

The chain uses TRBV12-3 or TRBV12-4 and TRBJ2-3, with 8 bases lining up with TRBD1. The junction had 3 bases not matched to a gene; V was cut back by 3 bases and J by 10 bases. The CDR3 covers 12 residues. The CDR3 nucleotides read TGTGCCAGCAGTTTCCCAGGGGGCGCGCAGTATTTT. Translation: CASSFPGGAQYF.

This chain uses TRBV19 with TRBJ2-3; no reliable D call. Germline V CDR1 and CDR2: LNHDA, SQIVND (reference sequence). The CDR3 runs 13 residues. The V and J ends lost 3 bases and 0 bases respectively, with 4 bases between them. The CDR3 bases are TGTGCCAGTAGTATGGGCAGCACAGATACGCAGTATTTT. Translation: CASSMGSTDTQYF.

This clone was counted only a few times. V and J are TRBV5-1 and TRBJ2-7, with D perhaps TRBD1 (6 bases). Trimming left V 1 base short and J 2 bases short, with 10 bases between. The CDR3 loop spans 14 amino acids. Per germline, CDR1 SGHRS and CDR2 YFSETQ. The CDR3 spells CASSLSAGAYEQYF. The CDR3 DNA reads as TGCGCCAGCAGCTTGAGCGCAGGGGCCTACGAGCAGTACTTC. Complete variable domain (other parts from reference TRBV5-1 and TRBJ2-7): KAGVTQTPRYLIKTRGQQVTLSCSPISGHRSVSWYQQTPGQGLQFLFEYFSETQRNKGNFPGRFSGRQFSNSRSEMNVSTLELGDSALYLCASSLSAGAYEQYFGPGTRLTVT.

This chain uses TRBV27 with TRBJ1-5; D ambiguous. This CDR3 spans 15 amino acids. The germline V gene encodes CDR1 MNHEY and CDR2 SMNVEV (reference sequence). V gave up 4 bases and J gave up 6 bases, with 16 bases separating them. In nucleotides, the CDR3 is TGTGCCAGCAGTTCCCCCCGGCAGGCTGGTCAGCCCCAGCATTTT. It codes for CASSSPRQAGQPQHF.

J is TRBJ2-7 and V is TRBV7-2, with 10 bases matching TRBD2. This CDR3 is 16 amino acids long. J lost 3 bases, V lost 0 bases, and 5 bases had no gene match. Germline CDR1 and CDR2: SGHTA and FQGNSA. This chain's CDR3 is CASSLAATSGNYEQYF. The CDR3 DNA reads as TGTGCCAGCAGCTTAGCGGCCACTAGCGGGAACTACGAGCAGTACTTC.

The J gene is TRBJ2-6, the V gene TRBV24-1, with 10 bases fitting TRBD1. V was clipped by 3 bases and J by 0 bases; unmatched bases: 7. The CDR3 covers 19 residues. Germline V gene sequence: CDR1 KGHDR, CDR2 SFDVKD. CDR3 bases: TGTGCCACCAGTGATGGGAGACAGGGGGCCCTCTCTGGGGCCAACGTCCTGACTTTC. As protein: CATSDGRQGALSGANVLTF.

The chain uses TRBV15 and TRBJ1-2, with D unclear. With 0 bases removed from V and 2 bases from J, the gap between germline ends came to 10 bases. Per the germline V gene, CDR1 is LNHNV and CDR2 is YYDKDF (reference sequence). CDR3 size: 15 residues. The CDR3 DNA follows: TGTGCCACCAGCAGAGAGGCCCAGGCGAACTATGGCTACACCTTC. Translated: CATSREAQANYGYTF.

The CDR3 loop is CASSGGGGNSPLHF. The CDR3 coding sequence is TGCGCCAGCAGTGGTGGGGGAGGAAATTCACCCCTCCACTTT. V usage is TRBV10-1 and J usage is TRBJ1-6, with D perhaps matching TRBD1 (5 bases). CDR1 and CDR2 from the germline V gene are WNHNN and SYGVQD (reference sequence). Trimming shortened V by 4 bases and J by 7 bases, and 11 bases separated the two germline ends. The CDR3 runs 14 residues.

The V call is TRBV15, the J call TRBJ2-1; 8 nucleotides line up with TRBD1. V was clipped by 1 base and J by 5 bases; unmatched bases: 7. The CDR3 runs to 16 residues. Germline V gene sequence: CDR1 LNHNV, CDR2 YYDKDF (reference sequence). The CDR3 DNA follows: TGTGCCACCAGCAGAGCCCTGGGGACAGGCGACAATGAGCAGTTCTTC. Its protein is CATSRALGTGDNEQFF.

The rearrangement joins TRBV12-3 or TRBV12-4 to TRBJ2-7, with D possibly TRBD1 on 5 matching bases. Trimming shortened V by 6 bases and J by 5 bases, and 11 bases separated the two germline ends. The CDR3 extends over 12 amino acids. The CDR3 protein is CASSLKGNEQYF. CDR3 sequence (DNA): TGTGCCAGCAGCCTGAAGGGGAACGAGCAGTACTTC.

V is TRBV6-1 and J is TRBJ1-1; perhaps TRBD1 as D (5 bases). The CDR3 has 13 residues. V was cut by 3 bases and J by 4 bases, with 9 bases left in between. Germline CDR1 MNHNS, CDR2 SASEGT. The CDR3 DNA reads as TGTGCCAGCAGTGATTGGGGGGGCACTGAAGCTTTCTTT. It is translated as CASSDWGGTEAFF.

The chain uses TRBV12-5 and TRBJ1-6; D possibly corresponds to TRBD1 (6 bases). CDR3 length: 14 residues. The V gene lost 6 bases and the J gene lost 6 bases, with 12 bases spanning the gap. Germline CDR1 is LGHNT and CDR2 is FRNRAP. CDR3 amino acids: CASGPGTSNSPLHF. For the CDR3, the DNA is TGTGCTAGTGGCCCGGGGACAAGTAATTCACCCCTCCACTTT.

The sample holds one count of this clone. The chain is built from TRBV19 and TRBJ1-1; perhaps TRBD1 as D (6 bases). The V gene's germline CDR1 is LNHDA and CDR2 SQIVND (reference sequence). There are 14 residues in the CDR3. V lost 3 bases to trimming and J lost 4 bases, with 12 bases between them. Here the CDR3 reads CASSIGGGGTEAFF. The CDR3 DNA is TGTGCCAGTAGTATCGGGGGAGGGGGCACTGAAGCTTTCTTT.

The chain carries TRBV30 and TRBJ1-5, with D possibly being TRBD1 (6 bases). CDR3 length equals 14 residues. Trimming pared 2 bases from V and 0 bases from J, leaving 8 bases between. From germline, CDR1 is GTSNPN and CDR2 SVGIG (reference sequence). CDR3 DNA: TGTGCCTGGAGTAAGGGGGTTAGCAATCAGCCCCAGCATTTT. Protein sequence: CAWSKGVSNQPQHF.

This clone has more than one count but fewer than ten. The chain has TRBV7-2 and TRBJ2-5; 9 bases agree with TRBD1. The CDR3 is made up of 16 amino acids. V lost 2 bases, J lost 5 bases, and 9 bases stayed unmatched. CDR1 and CDR2 (germline): SGHTA, FQGNSA. As DNA, the CDR3 is TGTGCCAGCAGCTTAAGACAGGGGGTACTTCACGAGACCCAGTACTTC. Amino acid sequence: CASSLRQGVLHETQYF.

V gene TRBV2 combines with J gene TRBJ1-2; D is possibly TRBD1 (6 bases). Trimming removed 7 bases at V and 5 bases at J, with 14 bases between. CDR1 and CDR2 (germline): SNHLY, FYNNEI. The CDR3 contains 13 residues. The CDR3 nucleotides are TGTGCCAGCACCCAGGGAGGGGGGTATGGCTACACCTTC. This translates into CASTQGGGYGYTF.

This rearrangement joins TRBV3-1 (or the pseudogene TRBV3-2) to TRBJ1-4, with D perhaps TRBD1 (5 bases). The V end was cut by 3 bases, the J end by 3 bases, with 11 bases between. This CDR3 has 15 amino acids. The germline CDR1 and CDR2 sequences are LGHDT and YNNKEL (reference sequence). CDR3 DNA: TGTGCCAGCAGCCAGAGACAGTTGTCTAATGAAAAACTGTTTTTT. Amino acid sequence: CASSQRQLSNEKLFF.

CDR3 amino acids: CASSDKWRGALSGNTIYF. For the CDR3, the DNA is TGTGCCAGCAGTGATAAATGGCGTGGAGCGCTCTCTGGAAACACCATATATTTT. This chain uses TRBV6-1 with TRBJ1-3; D not resolved. Trimming shortened V by 3 bases and J by 0 bases, and 18 bases separated the two germline ends. CDR1 is MNHNS and CDR2 is SASEGT in the germline V gene. CDR3 length equals 18 residues.